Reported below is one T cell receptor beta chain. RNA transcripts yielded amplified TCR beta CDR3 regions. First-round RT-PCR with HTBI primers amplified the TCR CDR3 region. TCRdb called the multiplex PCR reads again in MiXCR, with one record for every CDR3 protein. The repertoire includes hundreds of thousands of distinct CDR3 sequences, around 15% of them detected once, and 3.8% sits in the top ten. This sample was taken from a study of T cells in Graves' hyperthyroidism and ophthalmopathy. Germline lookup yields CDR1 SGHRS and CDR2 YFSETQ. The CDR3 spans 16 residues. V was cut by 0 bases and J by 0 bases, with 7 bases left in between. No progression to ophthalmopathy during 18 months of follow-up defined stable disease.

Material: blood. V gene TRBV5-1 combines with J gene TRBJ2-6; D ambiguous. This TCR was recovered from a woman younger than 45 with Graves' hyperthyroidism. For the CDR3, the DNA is TGCGCCAGCAGCTTGGGGGAAACCTCTGGGGCCAACGTCCTGACTTTC. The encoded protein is CASSLGETSGANVLTF.